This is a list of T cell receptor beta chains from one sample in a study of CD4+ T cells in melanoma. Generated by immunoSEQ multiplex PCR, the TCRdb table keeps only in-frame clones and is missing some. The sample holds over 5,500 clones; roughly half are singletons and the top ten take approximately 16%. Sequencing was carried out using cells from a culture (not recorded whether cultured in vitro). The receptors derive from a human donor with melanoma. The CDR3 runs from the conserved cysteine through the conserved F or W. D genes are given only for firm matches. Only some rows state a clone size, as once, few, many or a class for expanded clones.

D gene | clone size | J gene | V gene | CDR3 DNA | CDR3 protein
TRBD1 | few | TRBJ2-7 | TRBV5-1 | TGCGCCAGCACCTCACAGGGGGCGTCCTACGAGCAGTACTTC | CASTSQGASYEQYF
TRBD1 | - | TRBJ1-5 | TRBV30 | TGTGCCTGGAGTGTACAAGGGGGCCCTCAGCCCCAGCATTTT | CAWSVQGGPQPQHF
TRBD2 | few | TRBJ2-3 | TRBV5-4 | TGTGCCAGCAGCTTACGGACTAGCGGCACAGATACGCAGTATTTT | CASSLRTSGTDTQYF
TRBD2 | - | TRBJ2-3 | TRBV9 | TGTGCCAGCAGCGTAGCCTCCGGACTAGTGGGGATCGGGACAGATACGCAGTATTTT | CASSVASGLVGIGTDTQYF
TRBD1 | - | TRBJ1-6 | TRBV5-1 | TGCGCCAGCAGCCCCAGGACAGGAGACGCACCCCTCCACTTT | CASSPRTGDAPLHF
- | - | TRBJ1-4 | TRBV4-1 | TGCGCCAGCAGCCAGTCGGACAACACCCTCCGGGGGAAACTGTTTTTT | CASSQSDNTLRGKLFF
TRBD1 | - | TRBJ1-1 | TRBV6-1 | TGTGCCAGCAGTGACAGGGGGCAATATACGGACACTGAAGCTTTCTTT | CASSDRGQYTDTEAFF
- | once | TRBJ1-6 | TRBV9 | TGTGCCAGCAGCGCTGCCGGGAGTGGAAATTCACCCCTCCACTTT | CASSAAGSGNSPLHF
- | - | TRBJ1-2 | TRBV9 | TGTGCCAGCAGCTCGAGAGGAGTAGGCTACACCTTC | CASSSRGVGYTF
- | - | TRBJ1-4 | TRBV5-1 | TGCGCCAGCAGCTTGGGGAGTGTAACTAATGAAAAACTGTTTTTT | CASSLGSVTNEKLFF
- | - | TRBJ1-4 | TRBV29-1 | TGCAGCGTTGAAGGATCTGCAACTAATGAAAAACTGTTTTTT | CSVEGSATNEKLFF
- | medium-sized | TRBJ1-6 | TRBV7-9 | TGTGCCAGCAGCTTAGACGGCAGACGGAATTCACCCCTCCACTTT | CASSLDGRRNSPLHF
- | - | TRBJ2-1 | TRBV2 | TGTGCCAGCAGTGTCTACAATGAGCAGTTCTTC | CASSVYNEQFF
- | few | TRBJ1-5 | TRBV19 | TGTGCCAGTAGTATTTTGGGGAAAGGTCAGCCCCAGCATTTT | CASSILGKGQPQHF
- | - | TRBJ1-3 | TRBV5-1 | TGCGCCAGCAGCCCGGAATTACAGGGATATGGAAACACCATATATTTT | CASSPELQGYGNTIYF
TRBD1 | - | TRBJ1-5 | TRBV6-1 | TGTGCCAGCAGGCTACAGGGGGGCAATCAGCCCCAGCATTTT | CASRLQGGNQPQHF
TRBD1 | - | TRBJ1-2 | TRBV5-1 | TGCGCCAGCAGCCTGGAGACAGGGGCATACTATGGCTACACCTTC | CASSLETGAYYGYTF
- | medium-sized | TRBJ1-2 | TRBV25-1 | TGTGCCAGCACCCTAGAAGGGGTCCAGGGCTACACCTTC | CASTLEGVQGYTF
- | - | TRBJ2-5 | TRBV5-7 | TGTGCCAGCAGCTTGCCCGAAGAGACCCAGTACTTC | CASSLPEETQYF
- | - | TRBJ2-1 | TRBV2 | TGTGCCAGCAGTGAAGGGGACCGGCTGGGTAATGAGCAGTTCTTC | CASSEGDRLGNEQFF
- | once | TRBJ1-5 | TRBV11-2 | TGTGCCAGCAGCCCGTACTCCGGACACCAGCCCCAGCATTTT | CASSPYSGHQPQHF
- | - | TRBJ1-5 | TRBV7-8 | TGTGCCAGCAGCTTTCGGGGTAGCAATCAGCCCCAGCATTTT | CASSFRGSNQPQHF
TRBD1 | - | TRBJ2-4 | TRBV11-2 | TGTGCCAGCAGCTTAGATCGGGACAGGGGGCTAGCCAAAAACATTCAGTACTTC | CASSLDRDRGLAKNIQYF
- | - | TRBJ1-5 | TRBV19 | TGTGCCAGTAGTATAGACACGGTACAGCCCCAGCATTTT | CASSIDTVQPQHF
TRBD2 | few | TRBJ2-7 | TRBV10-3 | TGTGCCATCAGTTGGGAGGGCTACGAGCAGTACTTC | CAISWEGYEQYF
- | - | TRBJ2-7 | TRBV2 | TGTGCCAGCAGTGATTATTTCTCAGGGGACGAGCAGTACTTC | CASSDYFSGDEQYF
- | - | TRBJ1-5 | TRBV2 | TGTGCCAGCAGTGAAAGGACAGCGGTGGTGCCCCAGCATTTT | CASSERTAVVPQHF
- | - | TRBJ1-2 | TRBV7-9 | TGTGCCAGCAGCGAAACGGAGAGAAATGGCTACACCTTC | CASSETERNGYTF
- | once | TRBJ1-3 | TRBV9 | TGTGCCAGCAGCGTAGGGGGGGTACCGGGATCTGGAAACACCATATATTTT | CASSVGGVPGSGNTIYF
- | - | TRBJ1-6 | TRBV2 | TGTGCCAGCTCTCAGGGGACTCCCCCGGGGCTCCACTTT | CASSQGTPPGLHF
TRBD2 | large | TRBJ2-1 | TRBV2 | TGTGCCAGCAGTGACGAAGGGACTAGCGGGCGCAATGAGCAGTTCTTC | CASSDEGTSGRNEQFF
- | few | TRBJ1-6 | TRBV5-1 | TGCGCCAGCAGCTTGGAAGGTGGGGTGCAGTCACCCCTCCACTTT | CASSLEGGVQSPLHF
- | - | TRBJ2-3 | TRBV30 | TGTGCCTGGAGTGAAGATGTCCCTACAGATACGCAGTATTTT | CAWSEDVPTDTQYF
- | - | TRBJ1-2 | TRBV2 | TGTGCCATCGGTTGGGGGAACTATGGCTACACCTTC | CAIGWGNYGYTF
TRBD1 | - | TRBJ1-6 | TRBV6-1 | TGTGCCAGCAGTGGACAGGGGGTTTCACCCCTCCACTTT | CASSGQGVSPLHF
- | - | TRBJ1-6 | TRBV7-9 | TGTGCCAGCAGCCCGAGAGGTGGAACGTATTCACCCCTCCACTTT | CASSPRGGTYSPLHF
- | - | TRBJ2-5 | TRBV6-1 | TGTGCCAGTACAGCCCGTGGGCAAGAGACCCAGTACTTC | CASTARGQETQYF
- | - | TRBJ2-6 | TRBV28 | TGTGCCAGCACCCAGTGGGGGACTGGGGCCAACGTCCTGACTTTC | CASTQWGTGANVLTF
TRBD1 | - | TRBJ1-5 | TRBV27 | TGTGCCAGCAGTCCGCGACAGGGGGATAGCAATCAGCCCCAGCATTTT | CASSPRQGDSNQPQHF
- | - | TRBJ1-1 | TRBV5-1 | TGCGCCAGCAGCGAGTTTTCTGCGGGCACTGAAGCTTTCTTT | CASSEFSAGTEAFF
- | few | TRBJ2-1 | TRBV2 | TGTGCCAGCAGTGAGTTCTTAGCATATGAGCAGTTCTTC | CASSEFLAYEQFF
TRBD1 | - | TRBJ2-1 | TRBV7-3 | TGTGCCAGCAGCCGGGGACAGGGGATGAACAATGAGCAGTTCTTC | CASSRGQGMNNEQFF
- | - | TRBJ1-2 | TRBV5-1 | TGCGCCAGCAGCGCCGTCGAGGGGTTTGTAGGCGGCTACACCTTC | CASSAVEGFVGGYTF
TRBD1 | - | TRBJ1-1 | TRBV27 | TGTGCCAGCAGAGGGCGGACAGGGCTTGGCGCTGAAGCTTTCTTT | CASRGRTGLGAEAFF
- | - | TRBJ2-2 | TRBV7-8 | TGTGCCAGCAGGCAGGGTCAGGGGACCGGGGAGCTGTTTTTT | CASRQGQGTGELFF
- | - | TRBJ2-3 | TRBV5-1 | TGCGCCAGCAGCTTGCAGGGGCGAAGCACAGATACGCAGTATTTT | CASSLQGRSTDTQYF
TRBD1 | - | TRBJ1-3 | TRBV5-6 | TGTGCCAGCAGCTTATGGACAGGGGTGACTGGAAACACCATATATTTT | CASSLWTGVTGNTIYF
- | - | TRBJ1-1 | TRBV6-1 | TGTGCCAGCAGGGTCCATGGTTTGGACACTGAAGCTTTCTTT | CASRVHGLDTEAFF
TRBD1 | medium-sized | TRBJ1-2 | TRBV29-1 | TGCAGCGTTGGCAGGGGGCTGGGAGGCTACACCTTC | CSVGRGLGGYTF
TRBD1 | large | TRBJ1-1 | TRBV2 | TGTGCCAGCAGTGCTGAGGGACAGGGCACCACTGAAGCTTTCTTT | CASSAEGQGTTEAFF
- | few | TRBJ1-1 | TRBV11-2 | TGTGCCAGCAGCCCGGGACGGATGAACACTGAAGCTTTCTTT | CASSPGRMNTEAFF
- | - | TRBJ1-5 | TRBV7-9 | TGTGCCAGCAGCCCAACAGGGTATTATCAGCCCCAGCATTTT | CASSPTGYYQPQHF
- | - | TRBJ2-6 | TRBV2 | TGTGCCAGCAGGGGAAGGACTGGGGCCAACGTCCTGACTTTC | CASRGRTGANVLTF
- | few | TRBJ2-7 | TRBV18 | TGTGCCAGCTCACCACTATCCCAGACTTCCTTAAGGGACGAGCAGTACTTC | CASSPLSQTSLRDEQYF